Following are 18 T cell receptor beta chains from one sample sequenced in a study of T cells in Graves' hyperthyroidism and ophthalmopathy. TCR beta CDR3 region amplification was performed from RNA transcripts. HTBI primers were used for first-round RT-PCR of the TCR CDR3. TCRdb called the multiplex PCR reads again in MiXCR, with one record for every CDR3 protein. The sample carries more than 350,000 distinct CDR3 sequences, around 15% recorded once. Sequencing input: blood. The receptor set was obtained from a woman aged 60-75 years with Graves' ophthalmopathy.

There are many counts of this clonotype. This chain connects TRBV5-1 to TRBJ2-1, with 7 bases aligning to TRBD1. Germline V gene lookup returns CDR1 SGHRS and CDR2 YFSETQ. Losses at the gene ends were 4 bases for V and 3 bases for J; bases not matched to a gene: 10. The length of the CDR3 is 16 residues. The CDR3 nucleotides are TGCGCCAGCAGCATAGACCTCGGGACAGACTACAATGAGCAGTTCTTC. Translating gives CASSIDLGTDYNEQFF. The full variable domain, completed using reference TRBV5-1 and TRBJ2-1, is KAGVTQTPRYLIKTRGQQVTLSCSPISGHRSVSWYQQTPGQGLQFLFEYFSETQRNKGNFPGRFSGRQFSNSRSEMNVSTLELGDSALYLCASSIDLGTDYNEQFFGPGTRLTVL.

Many counts were recorded for this clonotype. The chain recombines TRBV10-3 with TRBJ2-1, with 10 bases identical to TRBD2. This CDR3 spans 13 amino acids. V shed 11 bases and J 8 bases; nucleotides not matched to a gene: 9. Per the germline V gene, CDR1 is ENHRY and CDR2 is SYGVKD. The CDR3 DNA reads as TGTGCCTCACGGACTAGCGGCCACGATGAGCAGTTCTTC. Translating gives CASRTSGHDEQFF.

This clonotype was detected ten times or more. V and J are TRBV28 and TRBJ2-3, with D uncertain. Germline CDR1 is MDHEN and CDR2 is SYDVKM. CDR3 size: 13 residues. Trimming removed 2 bases at V and 7 bases at J, with 10 bases between. CDR3 DNA sequence: TGTGCCAGCAGTTTAAGGCTCACCCATACGCAGTATTTT. It specifies CASSLRLTHTQYF.

The chain joins TRBV6-1 to TRBJ1-1; 8 bases map to TRBD1. Trimming at V came to 6 bases and at J to 8 bases, leaving 8 bases not matched to a gene. This CDR3 region has 13 residues. Per germline, CDR1 MNHNS and CDR2 SASEGT. The CDR3 sequence: CASRGTGGGEAFF. The CDR3, as DNA: TGTGCCAGCAGGGGAACAGGGGGAGGGGAAGCTTTCTTT.

This clonotype has ten or more counts. The rearrangement uses TRBV5-8 and TRBJ2-2; D unclear. Germline values: CDR1 SGHTS, CDR2 YDEGEE. The CDR3 extends over 13 amino acids. V was trimmed by 0 bases and J by 5 bases, leaving 5 bases between them. The CDR3 DNA is TGTGCCAGCAGCTTGGCACGGACCGGGGAGCTGTTTTTT. The encoded protein is CASSLARTGELFF. Variable domain in full (rest from reference TRBV5-8 and TRBJ2-2): EAGVTQSPTHLIKTRGQQATLRCSPISGHTSVYWYQQALGLGLQFLLWYDEGEERNRGNFPPRFSGRQFPNYSSELNVNALELEDSALYLCASSLARTGELFFGEGSRLTVL.

Of note for this clonotype: A much more abundant neighbour one base away suggests this may be a read error. In this CDR3 the conserved last residue, phenylalanine or tryptophan, is missing, so a read error is likely. The chain joins TRBV5-5 to TRBJ2-3, with D possibly matching TRBD1 (6 bases). The CDR3 contains 16 residues. Looked up from germline, CDR1 is SGHKS and CDR2 is YYEKEE (reference sequence). Trimming stripped 0 bases from V and 0 bases from J, with 11 bases between. The CDR3 DNA reads TGTGCCAGCAGCTTGGAGGGGGACCCTAGCACAGATACGCAGTATTTG. Encoded protein: CASSLEGDPSTDTQYL.

The genes are TRBV29-1 and TRBJ2-7, with a weak D call TRBD2 (5 bases). Germline CDR1 reads SQVTM; CDR2 reads ANQGSEA. Trimming left V 1 base short and J 2 bases short, with 15 bases between. The CDR3 extends over 15 amino acids. The CDR3 DNA sequence: TGCAGCGTTGAAGCGGGCGCGGGTCCAACCTACGAGCAGTACTTC. It is translated as CSVEAGAGPTYEQYF.

This clonotype was counted between two and nine times. This chain uses TRBV28 with TRBJ2-7; D gene ambiguous. This CDR3 is built from 17 residues. Trimming pared 3 bases from V and 2 bases from J, leaving 20 bases between. Germline V gene lookup returns CDR1 MDHEN and CDR2 SYDVKM. The CDR3 here is CASSFPPLMTVPYEQYF. CDR3 nucleotide sequence: TGTGCCAGCAGTTTCCCGCCCCTCATGACTGTACCCTACGAGCAGTACTTC.

The rearrangement joins TRBV15 to TRBJ2-7; the match to TRBD1 covers 9 bases. The CDR3 totals 14 residues. V lost 5 bases and J lost 5; bases outside the gene matches: 7. Germline values: CDR1 LNHNV, CDR2 YYDKDF (reference sequence). The CDR3 region is CATSPRDRVHEQYF. The DNA of the CDR3 is TGTGCCACCAGCCCCCGGGACAGGGTCCACGAGCAGTACTTC.

This clonotype was seen at least ten times. CDR3 nucleotides: TGTGCCAGCAGTCCACCCCGGACAGGCCGATATAGCAATCAGCCCCAGCATTTT. Encoded protein: CASSPPRTGRYSNQPQHF. The rearrangement uses TRBV6-2 or TRBV6-3 and TRBJ1-5; 7 nucleotides match TRBD1. V gave up 5 bases and J gave up 0 bases; unmatched junction bases: 13. Germline CDR1 MNHEY, CDR2 SVGEGT. This CDR3 has 18 amino acids.

This clonotype showed up many times. CDR3 in DNA: TGTGCCAGCAGTCAAAGTCAGCCCCAGCATTTT. Its translation: CASSQSQPQHF. The chain has TRBV6-1 and TRBJ1-5; D unresolved. Germline CDR1 reads MNHNS; CDR2 reads SASEGT. This CDR3 spans 11 amino acids. Deletions cut 5 bases from V and 6 bases from J, with 5 bases between.

Only a few counts were recorded for this clonotype. This rearrangement joins TRBV9 to TRBJ2-7; 10 nucleotides align to TRBD2. Germline V lookup: CDR1 SGDLS, CDR2 YYNGEE. The CDR3 length is 15 residues. Unmatched junction bases numbered 11, after V lost 7 bases and J lost 4 bases. The DNA for the CDR3 is TGTGCCAGCTCCTCCGCTAGCGGGAGCGGGTACGAGCAGTACTTC. This encodes CASSSASGSGYEQYF.

This clonotype was seen at least ten times. The V call is TRBV20-1, the J call TRBJ2-5; D remains ambiguous. CDR1 is DFQATT, CDR2 SNEGSKA, per germline (reference sequence). Trimming removed 0 bases at V and 5 bases at J, with 10 bases between. The CDR3 is 13 residues long. The CDR3 region has the DNA TGCAGTGCTAGAGAGAGCCTCTGGGAGACCCAGTACTTC. It is translated as CSARESLWETQYF.

At least ten counts were recorded for this clonotype. This sequence joins TRBV11-2 and TRBJ2-7; D ambiguous. The CDR3 is 14 amino acids. Trimming removed 0 bases at V and 3 bases at J, with 9 bases between. From germline, CDR1 is SGHAT and CDR2 FQNNGV. Here the CDR3 DNA reads TGTGCCAGCAGCTTAGACCCAGGATTCTACGAGCAGTACTTC. This encodes CASSLDPGFYEQYF.

This clonotype was counted between two and nine times. In nucleotides, the CDR3 is TGTGCCAGCAGTTTAGCCGACAGGGCAAGGACCGGGGAGCTGTTTTTT. This translates into CASSLADRARTGELFF. The V and J genes are TRBV28 and TRBJ2-2; TRBD1 matches 7 bases. Germline loops: CDR1 MDHEN, CDR2 SYDVKM. J gave up 5 bases and V 2 bases, and 8 bases lay outside the gene matches. The CDR3 runs to 16 residues.

Many counts were recorded for this clonotype. The rearrangement uses TRBV5-5 and TRBJ2-7; 10 positions match TRBD2. CDR1 is SGHKS and CDR2 is YYEKEE in the germline V gene (reference sequence). With 0 bases clipped from V and 3 bases from J, the junction kept 12 bases outside the gene matches. This CDR3 comprises 18 residues. The CDR3 coding sequence is TGTGCCAGCAGCTTGGCCGCATCGGCTACTAGCGGGGTCTACGAGCAGTACTTC. It yields the protein CASSLAASATSGVYEQYF.

In its sample, this clonotype was seen a few times. The chain couples TRBV5-1 to TRBJ1-1, with TRBD1 matching 7 bases. This CDR3 region has 16 residues. J was trimmed by 1 base and V by 4 bases; bases with no gene match: 10. Germline V lookup: CDR1 SGHRS, CDR2 YFSETQ. This chain's CDR3 is CASSAGTAIGNTEAFF. The CDR3 DNA sequence: TGCGCCAGCAGCGCCGGGACAGCAATAGGGAACACTGAAGCTTTCTTT.

This clonotype occurred many times. This chain links TRBV30 with TRBJ2-7; 8 positions match TRBD1. This CDR3 region has 13 residues. Trimming removed 2 bases from V and 3 bases from J; junction bases left unmatched: 3. Germline values: CDR1 GTSNPN, CDR2 SVGIG (reference sequence). CDR3 DNA sequence: TGTGCCTGGAGTTCACAGGGGGGCTACGAGCAGTACTTC. Residues: CAWSSQGGYEQYF.